This T cell receptor (beta chain) was sequenced in a study of OX40 agonist ivuxolimab in advanced cancers. TCRdb's table, derived via immunoSEQ multiplex PCR, lists solely in-frame clones and lacks some. Among some 74,000 clones, roughly 78% were seen once, and the ten largest hold approximately 5%. Germline-derived CDR1 and CDR2 are LNHDA and SQIVND (reference sequence). V lost 5 bases to trimming and J lost 8 bases, with 9 bases between them. This CDR3 has 12 residues. The clonotype was recovered from an adult with an advanced solid tumor such as melanoma, head and neck, liver or kidney cancer. The sequenced sample was CD4+ or CD8+ T cells sorted from blood, obtained in a trial of the OX40 agonist ivuxolimab. V usage is TRBV19 and J usage is TRBJ1-4, with D uncertain. The CDR3 DNA reads TGTGCCAGTAGTCTATCCGCGGAAAAACTGTTTTTT. Translated: CASSLSAEKLFF.